The clone carrying this T cell receptor (beta chain) was observed many times. The data were taken from a study of Graves' ophthalmopathy and Graves' hyperthyroidism. The CDR3 spans 14 residues. CDR1 and CDR2 from the germline V gene are SGHTA and FQGNSA. The junction had 0 bases not matched to a gene; V was cut back by 1 base and J by 3 bases. As the template, RNA transcripts were used to amplify TCR beta CDR3 regions. RT-PCR in the first round used HTBI primers; a second-round multiplex PCR followed. MiXCR, applied by TCRdb to the multiplex PCR reads, yields one record per CDR3 protein. The table records about 550,000 distinct CDR3 sequences, roughly 40% of them present only once.

The clonotype was recovered from an adult man with Graves' hyperthyroidism. The rearrangement joins TRBV7-2 to TRBJ2-1; 7 nucleotides line up with TRBD1. Sequencing input: peripheral blood or thyroid tissue (not recorded which). The CDR3, as DNA: TGTGCCAGCAGCTTAGGGACAGGCTACAATGAGCAGTTCTTC. This encodes CASSLGTGYNEQFF.